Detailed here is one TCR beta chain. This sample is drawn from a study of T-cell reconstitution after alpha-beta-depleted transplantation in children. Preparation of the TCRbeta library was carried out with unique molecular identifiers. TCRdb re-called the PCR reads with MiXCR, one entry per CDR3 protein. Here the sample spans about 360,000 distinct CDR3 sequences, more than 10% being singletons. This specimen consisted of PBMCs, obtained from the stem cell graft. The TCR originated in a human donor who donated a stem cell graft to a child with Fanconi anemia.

The CDR3 DNA reads TGTGCCAGCAGTTCCTGGACAGGGGGCTTACCTGAAGCTTTCTTT. Protein product: CASSSWTGGLPEAFF. This chain connects TRBV12-3 or TRBV12-4 to TRBJ1-1; 11 nucleotides match TRBD1. This CDR3 is built from 15 residues. V was pared by 4 bases and J by 6 bases, with 7 bases of the junction left unmatched.